Shown below are 20 T cell receptor beta chains from a single sample sequenced in a study of T cell repertoires in cytomegalovirus infection. TCRdb analysed the reads with MiXCR anew, one entry per CDR3 protein. In the table there are some 200,000 distinct CDR3 sequences, roughly 9.8% of which are singletons. The sample comprised PBMCs. The origin of the receptors is a human donor in good health (CMV status not recorded). Some clones in this sample may be carry-over from other donors' samples.

This clonotype appeared many times. The chain is built from TRBV7-2 and TRBJ2-7, with a possible D match to TRBD1 (5 bases). The V end lost 1 base, the J end lost 0 bases, and 19 bases lay between the germline ends. CDR1 is SGHTA and CDR2 is FQGNSA in the germline V gene. CDR3 length: 18 amino acids. DNA for the CDR3: TGTGCCAGCAGCTTAGGAGTGCAGGGAACCCGATTCTCCTACGAGCAGTACTTC. It codes for CASSLGVQGTRFSYEQYF.

In its sample, this clonotype was seen many times. The chain recombines TRBV7-8 with TRBJ1-3; possibly TRBD1 for D (5 bases). Trimming removed 0 bases at V and 0 bases at J, with 6 bases between. The CDR3 extends over 15 amino acids. Per germline, CDR1 SGHVS and CDR2 FQNEAQ. This chain's CDR3 is CASSLATDSGNTIYF. CDR3 nucleotides: TGTGCCAGCAGCTTAGCGACAGACTCTGGAAACACCATATATTTT.

This clonotype was picked up many times. In nucleotides, the CDR3 is TGTGCCATCAGTGAGGGATCGACCGATAATCAGCCCCAGCATTTT. This translates into CAISEGSTDNQPQHF. The V and J genes are TRBV10-3 and TRBJ1-5; D is unclear. CDR3 length: 15 amino acids. The V and J ends lost 2 bases and 4 bases respectively, with 12 bases between them. Germline values: CDR1 ENHRY, CDR2 SYGVKD.

The V gene is TRBV29-1, the J gene TRBJ1-1; D not resolved. This CDR3 comprises 11 residues. The germline V gene encodes CDR1 SQVTM and CDR2 ANQGSEA. V was shortened by 7 bases and J by 12 bases, with 18 bases between the two germline ends. The CDR3 spells CSAAEGSSTFF. In DNA form, the CDR3 reads TGCAGCGCCGCGGAAGGGAGCTCAACTTTCTTT. Looking up the rest from reference TRBV29-1 and TRBJ1-1 gives the full variable domain: SAVISQKPSRDICQRGTSLTIQCQVDSQVTMMFWYRQQPGQSLTLIATANQGSEATYESGFVIDKFPISRPNLTFSTLTVSNMSPEDSSIYLCSAAEGSSTFFGQGTRLTVV.

The table lists this clonotype with a few counts. The chain has TRBV6-2 or TRBV6-3 and TRBJ2-5, with 7 bases lining up with TRBD2. CDR1 MNHEY and CDR2 SVGEGT come from the germline V gene. V was pared by 4 bases and J by 0 bases, with 5 bases of the junction left unmatched. The CDR3 is 15 amino acids. CDR3 in DNA: TGTGCCAGCAGTTCGGCTAGCGGTTACCAAGAGACCCAGTACTTC. Its protein is CASSSASGYQETQYF.

There are many counts of this clonotype. The V call is TRBV28, the J call TRBJ2-7; D may be TRBD2 (6 bases). V lost 7 bases to trimming and J lost 5 bases, with 21 bases between them. The germline CDR1 and CDR2 sequences are MDHEN and SYDVKM. The CDR3 extends over 15 amino acids. The DNA for the CDR3 is TGTGCCAGCATCAGGCCGTTCGGGACTTCTCACGAGCAGTACTTC. It codes for CASIRPFGTSHEQYF.

This clonotype has a handful of counts. This chain links TRBV20-1 with TRBJ1-2; 7 bases map to TRBD1. J was trimmed by 5 bases and V by 5 bases; bases with no gene match: 8. CDR1 and CDR2 from the germline V gene are DFQATT and SNEGSKA (reference sequence). The CDR3 sequence is 13 residues long. CDR3 coding DNA: TGCAGTGCTTATGACAGGGCCAAGTATGGCTACACCTTC. This codes for CSAYDRAKYGYTF.

This clonotype was seen ten or more times. The chain recombines TRBV7-2 with TRBJ1-6; D may be TRBD1 (6 bases). Looked up from germline, CDR1 is SGHTA and CDR2 is FQGNSA. The CDR3 runs to 15 residues. The V end lost 1 base, the J end lost 4 bases, and 8 bases lay between the germline ends. The CDR3 sequence is CASSLEQGYNSPLHF. CDR3 nucleotides: TGTGCCAGCAGCTTAGAACAGGGATATAATTCACCCCTCCACTTT.

This clonotype has more than one count but fewer than ten. The chain has TRBV5-4 and TRBJ2-1, with D possibly called TRBD1 or TRBD2 (5 bases each). Trimming removed 4 bases at V and 7 bases at J, with 21 bases between. Germline-derived CDR1 and CDR2 are SGHNT and YYREEE (reference sequence). CDR3 length: 16 residues. For the CDR3, the DNA is TGTGCCAGCAGCCTTTCAACCGGGACGACCCTGAATGAGCAGTTCTTC. Its translation is CASSLSTGTTLNEQFF.

This clonotype was seen a handful of times. The chain is built from TRBV20-1 and TRBJ2-2; TRBD2 aligns across 7 bases. The CDR3 sequence is 16 residues long. Germline V CDR1 and CDR2: DFQATT, SNEGSKA (reference sequence). The J segment lost 4 bases and the V segment lost 0 bases, leaving 8 bases of the junction unmatched. The CDR3 nucleotides read TGCAGTGCTAGAGAGGGAGGGGCATACAGCACCGGGGAGCTGTTTTTT. This gives the protein CSAREGGAYSTGELFF.

This clonotype was observed many times. This chain connects TRBV7-9 to TRBJ2-5; perhaps TRBD2 as D (6 bases). In germline, CDR1 is SEHNR, CDR2 FQNEAQ (reference sequence). V lost 2 bases and J 1 base, leaving 14 bases between the germline ends. The CDR3 is made up of 16 amino acids. CDR3 amino acids: CASSLLGSAGQETQYF. As DNA, the CDR3 is TGTGCCAGCAGCTTACTCGGCTCAGCGGGCCAAGAGACCCAGTACTTC.

This clonotype was found a few times. The genes are TRBV11-2 and TRBJ2-7, with 13 bases lining up with TRBD2. The germline V gene encodes CDR1 SGHAT and CDR2 FQNNGV. The CDR3 length is 18 residues. After removal of 5 bases from V and 3 bases from J, the junction contained 13 bases not matched to a gene. The CDR3 region is CASSLGLAGEVGIYEQYF. CDR3 nucleotide sequence: TGTGCCAGCAGCCTCGGACTAGCGGGAGAAGTCGGGATCTACGAGCAGTACTTC.

This clonotype was recorded at least ten times. The J gene is TRBJ2-5, the V gene TRBV19; D is unclear. CDR1 is LNHDA and CDR2 is SQIVND in the germline V gene (reference sequence). This CDR3 spans 14 amino acids. Deletions cut 1 base from V and 5 bases from J, with 11 bases between. In DNA, the CDR3 is TGTGCCAGTAGTATAGGGCAGGCGCGGGAGACCCAGTACTTC. Residues: CASSIGQARETQYF.

The table lists this clonotype with a few counts. The V call is TRBV20-1, the J call TRBJ1-5; 7 nucleotides line up with TRBD1. The CDR3 is 13 amino acids. J gave up 6 bases and V 6 bases, and 8 bases lay outside the gene matches. Germline-derived CDR1 and CDR2 are DFQATT and SNEGSKA (reference sequence). CDR3 nucleotide sequence: TGCAGTGCCGCTCAGGGGGTGGTTCAGCCCCAGCATTTT. Encoded protein: CSAAQGVVQPQHF.

This clonotype has more than one count but fewer than ten. V is TRBV30 and J is TRBJ1-1, with D maybe TRBD1 (5 bases). V was pared by 3 bases and J by 1 base, with 9 bases between. The CDR3 length is 13 residues. Germline CDR1 and CDR2: GTSNPN and SVGIG (reference sequence). This CDR3 reads CAWRDRANTEAFF. For the CDR3, the DNA is TGTGCCTGGAGAGACAGAGCGAACACTGAAGCTTTCTTT.

This clonotype has more than one count but fewer than ten. The V gene is TRBV20-1, the J gene TRBJ2-7, with D possibly matching TRBD2 (5 bases). Germline V gene data show CDR1 as DFQATT and CDR2 as SNEGSKA (reference sequence). Trimming pared 3 bases from V and 2 bases from J, leaving 20 bases between. The CDR3 is 16 amino acids. DNA for the CDR3: TGCAGTGCTAGGCCCAGCGCAGCGGCACTTACCTACGAGCAGTACTTC. This gives the protein CSARPSAAALTYEQYF.

This clonotype was detected only a few times. This chain joins TRBV11-2 and TRBJ2-5; the match to TRBD1 covers 11 bases. Germline loops: CDR1 SGHAT, CDR2 FQNNGV. The CDR3 runs to 15 residues. The V segment lost 5 bases and the J segment 5 bases; nucleotides outside the gene matches: 7. The CDR3 sequence: CASSPGTGGLETQYF. The CDR3 DNA is TGTGCCAGCAGCCCCGGGACAGGGGGGTTGGAGACCCAGTACTTC.

This clonotype has ten or more counts. The V gene is TRBV7-2, the J gene TRBJ1-1; D is possibly TRBD1 (5 bases). Between the trimmed V and J ends, which lost 2 bases and 4 bases, there was a span of 14 bases. Looked up from germline, CDR1 is SGHTA and CDR2 is FQGNSA. CDR3 size: 15 residues. The CDR3 DNA follows: TGTGCCAGCAGCTTACGGCAGGGATCGGGCACTGAAGCTTTCTTT. Amino acid sequence: CASSLRQGSGTEAFF.

The chain carries TRBV29-1 and TRBJ2-1; maybe TRBD1 (5 bases). This CDR3 region has 11 residues. Trimming left V 7 bases short and J 4 bases short, with 8 bases between. Germline lookup yields CDR1 SQVTM and CDR2 ANQGSEA. The CDR3 protein is CSGTGYNEQFF. In DNA, the CDR3 is TGCAGCGGTACAGGATACAATGAGCAGTTCTTC.

This clonotype showed up just a few times. The chain is built from TRBV12-5 and TRBJ1-1; D may be TRBD1 (5 bases). The CDR3 has 16 amino acids. Germline V CDR1 and CDR2: LGHNT, FRNRAP. The V and J ends lost 0 bases and 1 base respectively, with 12 bases between them. The CDR3 DNA reads TGTGCTAGTGGTTTGGTACTGGGGGTAGCGAACACTGAAGCTTTCTTT. Encoded protein: CASGLVLGVANTEAFF.